These T cell receptor beta chains were read from a single sample in a study of breast tumors, draining lymph nodes, adjacent tissues. A single record per CDR3 protein comes from TCRdb applying MiXCR to the multiplex PCR reads. The profile shows some 120,000 distinct CDR3 sequences, less than 25% of them singletons. Sequenced sample: axillary lymph node tissue. The receptors stem from a female donor with breast cancer. Some clones in this sample may be carry-over from other donors' samples. CDR3s include the opening cysteine and the closing phenylalanine or tryptophan. Each record gives: D gene, V gene, clone size, J gene, CDR3 DNA, CDR3 protein. The D gene is left open where the match is weak. Part of the rows lack a size; the others show once, few, many or a class for expanded clones.

>TRBD2|TRBV7-9|many|TRBJ2-3
TGTGCCAGCAGCCCCGGACTAGCATCCGATACGCAGTATTTT
CASSPGLASDTQYF
>TRBD2|TRBV20-1|many|TRBJ2-3
TGCAGTGCTAGAGGGGAAAAGTGGACTAGCGGGAGTACCGGGGCAGATACGCAGTATTTT
CSARGEKWTSGSTGADTQYF
>TRBD2|TRBV5-1|many|TRBJ2-5
TGCGCCAGCAGCTGGTATCGTTCGGGGGGAGAGACCCAGTACTTC
CASSWYRSGGETQYF
>.|TRBV5-4|.|TRBJ1-2
TGTGCCAGCAGCTTGGTTGGCAGCTCTAACTATGGCTACACCTTC
CASSLVGSSNYGYTF
>.|TRBV25-1|many|TRBJ1-3
TGTGCCAGCAGTAGGGGCCCTGGAAACACCATATATTTT
CASSRGPGNTIYF
>.|TRBV7-8|.|TRBJ1-5
TGTGCCAGCAGCCCGGGGGGGGGGCATCAGCCCCAGCATTTT
CASSPGGGHQPQHF
>TRBD1|TRBV27|many|TRBJ1-2
TGTGCCAGCAGGCAGGGGGGGGTTAACTATGGCTACACCTTC
CASRQGGVNYGYTF
>.|TRBV3-1|many|TRBJ2-3
TGTGCCAGCAGCCTCCGCGGGGTCACAGATACGCAGTATTTT
CASSLRGVTDTQYF
>TRBD1|TRBV28|few|TRBJ2-2
TGTGCCAGCAGTTCGCCGGGACAGGGGGCGGGCGGGGAGCTGTTTTTT
CASSSPGQGAGGELFF
>.|TRBV2|many|TRBJ2-3
TGTGCCAGCAGTGAAGGCCGGGATACGCAGTATTTT
CASSEGRDTQYF
>TRBD2|TRBV30|many|TRBJ2-7
TGTGCCTTGACTAGCGGGGGCTCCTACGAGCAGTACTTC
CALTSGGSYEQYF
>TRBD1|TRBV6-1|many|TRBJ2-7
TGTGCCAGCAGGGGAGACAGGGGGGTCTACGAGCAGTACTTC
CASRGDRGVYEQYF
>TRBD2|TRBV4-1|many|TRBJ2-3
TGCGCCAGCAGCCCTTCCCATCTAGCGGTGAGCACAGATACGCAGTATTTT
CASSPSHLAVSTDTQYF
>.|TRBV18|many|TRBJ2-1
TGTGCCAGCTCACCAAGTGGGGGTGATGAGCAGTTCTTC
CASSPSGGDEQFF
>TRBD2|TRBV28|few|TRBJ2-7
TGTGCCAGCAGTTCCTCGCTAGCGGGTCCCTACGAGCAGTACTTC
CASSSSLAGPYEQYF
>TRBD1|TRBV6-5|many|TRBJ1-6
TGTGCCAGCAGTTACTCGCCCAGGGACAGGAGATTGCCCCTCCACTTT
CASSYSPRDRRLPLHF
>TRBD1|TRBV19|.|TRBJ2-5
TGTGCCAGTAGTAGGCAGGGGGCGGGAGAGACCCAGTACTTC
CASSRQGAGETQYF
>.|TRBV11-2|many|TRBJ1-2
TGTGCCAGCAGCTGGGACAAATATGGCTACACCTTC
CASSWDKYGYTF
>.|TRBV12-5|few|TRBJ2-2
TGTGCTAGTGGTTTGGTACTGGGGGCGCAACTGAACACCGGGGAGCTGTTTTTT
CASGLVLGAQLNTGELFF
>.|TRBV5-4|many|TRBJ2-3
TGTGCCACCGAGGGGGGGAGTCCAGATACGCAGTATTTT
CATEGGSPDTQYF
>.|TRBV20-1|many|TRBJ1-2
TGCAGTGCTAGAGATCTTACGAGCGGGGGCTACACCTTC
CSARDLTSGGYTF
>.|TRBV6-1|.|TRBJ1-5
TGTGCCAGCAGTGAAAGGGGGAACAGTCAGCCCCAGCATTTT
CASSERGNSQPQHF
>TRBD1|TRBV7-2|many|TRBJ2-7
TGTGCCAGCAGCCCGTCGACAGGGCCCTACGAGCAGTACTTC
CASSPSTGPYEQYF
>TRBD2|TRBV6-1|.|TRBJ2-7
TGTGCCAGCAATATTGGGGGGGACTCCTACGAGCAGTACTTC
CASNIGGDSYEQYF
>TRBD1|TRBV7-7|many|TRBJ2-7
TGTGCTAGCAGCTTAGGGACAGGGGGTCCCAACGAGCAGTACTTC
CASSLGTGGPNEQYF
>.|TRBV6-5|many|TRBJ1-2
TGTGCCAGCAGTTACTCGATGAGGAGGGGAGAGTTTCGCTACACCTTC
CASSYSMRRGEFRYTF
>.|TRBV10-3|many|TRBJ1-3
TGTGCCATCAGTGAGTCGATTAACGTACAGGGAAACACCATATATTTT
CAISESINVQGNTIYF
>.|TRBV5-6|few|TRBJ2-4
TGTGCCAGCAGGCTTGTAGAGGGATCCATTCAGTACTTC
CASRLVEGSIQYF
>.|TRBV4-2|.|TRBJ1-5
TGTGCCAGCAGCCCGATCCATGGGGATCAGCCCCAGCATTTT
CASSPIHGDQPQHF
>.|TRBV6-6|many|TRBJ1-5
TGTGCCAGCAGTTACTCAGTAGGGGTAGGGCAGCCCCAGCATTTT
CASSYSVGVGQPQHF
>.|TRBV6-1|many|TRBJ1-5
TGTGCCAGCAGTCCAATGGAAGGGATCCGCAATCAGCCCCAGCATTTT
CASSPMEGIRNQPQHF
>TRBD2|TRBV7-3|many|TRBJ2-1
TGTGCCAGCAGCTTAACACTAGCGGGAGTGGCCGATCAGTTCTTC
CASSLTLAGVADQFF
>.|TRBV30|.|TRBJ2-2
TGTGCCTGGAGTTTCGGAGTGTCCGGGGAGCTGTTTTTT
CAWSFGVSGELFF
>.|TRBV3-1|many|TRBJ2-1
TGTGCCAGCAGTCTACTGGGGGGTGAGCAGTTCTTC
CASSLLGGEQFF
>.|TRBV6-1|many|TRBJ2-3
TGTGCCAGCAGCCCCGCGCGGGGCACAGATACGCAGTATTTT
CASSPARGTDTQYF
>.|TRBV11-2|many|TRBJ2-2
TGTGCCAGCAGCTCAGTAGGGGGGGAGCTGTTTTTT
CASSSVGGELFF
>.|TRBV6-1|many|TRBJ1-2
TGTGCCAGCAGTGAAGCTAACAGGGTCCGGCGCTATGGCTACACCTTC
CASSEANRVRRYGYTF
>.|TRBV4-1|many|TRBJ1-2
TGCGCCAGCAGCCAAAATCCGGGGGGACTTAACTATGGCTACACCTTC
CASSQNPGGLNYGYTF
>.|TRBV7-3|many|TRBJ2-7
TGTGCCAGCAGCTTAGAAGCGGGCGGTACCTACGAGCAGTACTTC
CASSLEAGGTYEQYF
>.|TRBV28|few|TRBJ1-4
TGTGCCAGCAGTTTAGGTCGTAATGAAAAACTGTTTTTT
CASSLGRNEKLFF
>TRBD2|TRBV20-1|.|TRBJ2-3
TGCAGTGCTAGTGGTTTGGATAGCGGGAGGCCCACAGATACGCAGTATTTT
CSASGLDSGRPTDTQYF
>TRBD1|TRBV12-3/TRBV12-4|many|TRBJ2-1
TGTGCCAGCAGGGGGACAGGGGTCGATGAGCAGTTCTTC
CASRGTGVDEQFF
>TRBD2|TRBV13|.|TRBJ2-1
TGTGCCAGCAGCAAAACCGGGACTAGCGGTTACAGTGAGCAGTTCTTC
CASSKTGTSGYSEQFF
>TRBD1|TRBV3-1|many|TRBJ2-7
TGTGCCAGCAGCCCTGACAGGGGCATCCTTTCAAAGCAGTACTTC
CASSPDRGILSKQYF
>.|TRBV5-1|many|TRBJ1-4
TGCGCCAGCAGCTTTGGGGACTGGGATGAAAAACTGTTTTTT
CASSFGDWDEKLFF
>.|TRBV5-1|many|TRBJ2-7
TGCGCCAGCAGCTCAATGCCCGGGGAGCAGTACTTC
CASSSMPGEQYF
>TRBD1|TRBV19|many|TRBJ2-7
TGTGCCAGTAGTATAGATCGAGGGACAGGGGGAACCTACGAGCAGTACTTC
CASSIDRGTGGTYEQYF
>TRBD2|TRBV18|few|TRBJ2-3
TGTGCCAGCTCACCAGTAGGATCCGGGACTAGCGGGACAGATACGCAGTATTTT
CASSPVGSGTSGTDTQYF
>.|TRBV7-9|.|TRBJ1-4
TGTGCCAGCAGCTTAGGGGCCGGAGGGGAAAAACTGTTTTTT
CASSLGAGGEKLFF
>.|TRBV2|many|TRBJ1-5
TGTGCCAGCAGCGAGGACGGATATAGCAATCAGCCCCAGCATTTT
CASSEDGYSNQPQHF
>TRBD1|TRBV28|few|TRBJ1-5
TGTGCCAGCACTTACAGGGGTAGTCAGCCCCAGCATTTT
CASTYRGSQPQHF
>.|TRBV2|many|TRBJ2-2
TGTGCCAGCGGGTGGGGGATGGGGGGAGCGAACACCGGGGAGCTGTTTTTT
CASGWGMGGANTGELFF
>.|TRBV3-1|many|TRBJ2-7
TGTGCCAGCAGCCAAAGTCTCGAGCAGTACTTC
CASSQSLEQYF
>TRBD1|TRBV6-1|few|TRBJ2-4
TGTGCCAGCAGTGAAGTAAGGACAGGGGGCAACATTCAGTACTTC
CASSEVRTGGNIQYF
>TRBD2|TRBV5-1|many|TRBJ2-1
TGCGCCAGCAGCCCACTAGCGGGGGGCCACAATGAGCAGTTCTTC
CASSPLAGGHNEQFF
>TRBD2|TRBV2|many|TRBJ2-3
TGTGCCAGCAGCGCCGGGACTAGCTTTTCAAATACGCAGTATTTT
CASSAGTSFSNTQYF